This TCR beta chain was documented in a study of shared clonotypes between healthy human individuals. Some clones are missing from TCRdb's copy, which holds only in-frame ones; the method was immunoSEQ multiplex PCR. This sample has about 1 million clones, with about 74% found just once. This receptor was identified in a man between 18 and 35 years old in good health. Sequenced: memory CD4+ T cells sorted from blood. Subset reported: CD45RA-negative fraction.

CDR3 in DNA: TGCGCCAGCAGCCAGCTGGGTAGGGGTGAAGCTTTCTTT. Encoded protein: CASSQLGRGEAFF. The V call is TRBV5-1, the J call TRBJ1-1; TRBD1 is a possible D gene (5 bases). The CDR3 covers 13 residues. V dropped 4 bases and J dropped 7 bases, with 14 bases sitting between them. The V gene's germline CDR1 is SGHRS and CDR2 YFSETQ. The full variable domain, with the rest looked up from reference TRBV5-1 and TRBJ1-1, is KAGVTQTPRYLIKTRGQQVTLSCSPISGHRSVSWYQQTPGQGLQFLFEYFSETQRNKGNFPGRFSGRQFSNSRSEMNVSTLELGDSALYLCASSQLGRGEAFFGQGTRLTVV.